This TCR beta chain was sequenced for a study of T cells in Graves' hyperthyroidism and ophthalmopathy. This clonotype was seen at least ten times. Template material for amplifying TCR beta CDR3 regions consisted of RNA transcripts. The primer set for the first-round RT-PCR of the TCR CDR3 was HTBI. Each CDR3 protein gets one entry after TCRdb re-called the multiplex PCR reads with MiXCR. Among around 570,000 distinct CDR3 sequences, about 20% were seen once, and the ten largest hold over 45%. The V end was cut by 8 bases, the J end by 1 base, with 11 bases between. CDR3 length: 13 residues. Germline V gene lookup returns CDR1 SNHLY and CDR2 FYNNEI. Diagnosis rested on symptoms, serum thyroxine and TRAb, thyroid ultrasound, and orbital computed tomography.

The TCR was taken from a man aged 40-55 years with Graves' ophthalmopathy. The J gene is TRBJ1-1, the V gene TRBV2; possibly TRBD1 for D (5 bases). Sequenced material: blood. CDR3 DNA sequence: TGTGCCAGCGGGCCGACAGAGAACACTGAAGCTTTCTTT. It translates to CASGPTENTEAFF. Full variable domain (outside the CDR3, taken from reference TRBV2 and TRBJ1-1): EPEVTQTPSHQVTQMGQEVILRCVPISNHLYFYWYRQILGQKVEFLVSFYNNEISEKSEIFDDQFSVERPDGSNFTLKIRSTKLEDSAMYFCASGPTENTEAFFGQGTRLTVV.